This TCR beta chain was identified in a study of breast tumors, draining lymph nodes, adjacent tissues. General study points: Tumor and nontumor repertoires were significantly more similar in luminal-like than in basal-like breast cancer. The data were judged consistent with most tumor T cells coming from lymph node and expanding in tumor. Compared with lymph nodes, tumors were less diverse; compared with nontumor tissue, more. Tumor T cell lymph node origin was a supported hypothesis, not proven.

The CDR3 spans 14 residues. Germline V CDR1 and CDR2: ENHRY, SYGVKD. V shed 2 bases and J shed 3 bases, with 11 bases lying between them. Each CDR3 protein is one row after TCRdb ran MiXCR on the multiplex PCR reads. The sample records approximately 52,000 distinct CDR3 sequences, roughly 39% being singletons. This clonotype was recorded many times. Its antigen is undetermined. The chain links TRBV10-3 to TRBJ2-7, with D perhaps matching TRBD1 (5 bases). The source of this sequence is a female donor with breast cancer. Some clones in this sample may be carry-over from other donors' samples. The sequencing sample was made of breast tumor tissue. The CDR3 nucleotides are TGTGCCATCAGTGAGGCGGTCAGGGACTACGAGCAGTACTTC. It yields the protein CAISEAVRDYEQYF.